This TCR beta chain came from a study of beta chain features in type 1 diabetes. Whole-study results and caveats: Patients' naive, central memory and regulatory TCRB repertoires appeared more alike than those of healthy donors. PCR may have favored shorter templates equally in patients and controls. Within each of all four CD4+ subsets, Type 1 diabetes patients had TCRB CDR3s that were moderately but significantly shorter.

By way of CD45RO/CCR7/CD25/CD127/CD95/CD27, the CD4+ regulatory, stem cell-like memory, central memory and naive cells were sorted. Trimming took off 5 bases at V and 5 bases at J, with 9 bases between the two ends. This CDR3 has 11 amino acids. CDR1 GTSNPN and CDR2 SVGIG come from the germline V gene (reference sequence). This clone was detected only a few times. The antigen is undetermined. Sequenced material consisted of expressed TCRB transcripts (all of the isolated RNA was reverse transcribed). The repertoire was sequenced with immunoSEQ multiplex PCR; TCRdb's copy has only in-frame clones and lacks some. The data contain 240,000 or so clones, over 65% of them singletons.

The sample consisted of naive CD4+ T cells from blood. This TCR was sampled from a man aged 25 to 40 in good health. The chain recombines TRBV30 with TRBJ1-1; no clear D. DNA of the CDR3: TGTGCCTGGCGGGATTTTACTGAAGCTTTCTTT. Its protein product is CAWRDFTEAFF. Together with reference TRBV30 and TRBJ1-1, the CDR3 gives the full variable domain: SQTIHQWPATLVQPVGSPLSLECTVEGTSNPNLYWYRQAAGRGLQLLFYSVGIGQISSEVPQNLSASRPQDRQFILSSKKLLLSDSGFYLCAWRDFTEAFFGQGTRLTVV.